One and the same sample provided the 21 T cell receptor beta chains below, sequenced in a study of T cell changes during pregnancy in multiple sclerosis. TCRdb keeps only in-frame clones here, not all; method: immunoSEQ multiplex PCR. The table lists around 99,000 clones, roughly 90% of them singletons, with about 0.78% in the top ten. Specimen: peripheral blood, collected in the third trimester of pregnancy. Receptors were obtained from a female donor in good health, enrolled as a control in a pregnancy study.

The DNA for the CDR3 is TGTGCCAGCAGCCCACCGGCAATCCGGGGCAATCAGCCCCAGCATTTT. It specifies CASSPPAIRGNQPQHF. This chain joins TRBV11-2 and TRBJ1-5; the D is unclear. This CDR3 region has 16 residues. Germline assignment: CDR1 SGHAT and CDR2 FQNNGV. V shed 5 bases and J shed 2 bases, with 16 bases lying between them. Full variable domain (rest looked up from reference TRBV11-2 and TRBJ1-5): EAGVAQSPRYKIIEKRQSVAFWCNPISGHATLYWYQQILGQGPKLLIQFQNNGVVDDSQLPKDRFSAERLKGVDSTLKIQPAKLEDSAVYLCASSPPAIRGNQPQHFGDGTRLSIL.

This chain links TRBV5-1 with TRBJ2-1, with TRBD2 matching over 10 bases. CDR3 length: 14 residues. CDR1 and CDR2 (germline): SGHRS, YFSETQ. V gave up 4 bases and J gave up 10 bases; unmatched junction bases: 8. CDR3 sequence (DNA): TGCGCCAGCAGCCCGGGACTAGCGTCTCTCGAGCAGTTCTTC. This encodes CASSPGLASLEQFF.

The rearrangement joins TRBV6-5 to TRBJ1-2; 8 nucleotides align to TRBD1. The V and J ends lost 4 bases and 4 bases, in that order; junction bases with no gene match: 8. Germline V gene lookup returns CDR1 MNHEY and CDR2 SVGAGI. The CDR3 spans 15 residues. The CDR3 loop reads CASSFRQGQGYGYTF. The CDR3 DNA follows: TGTGCCAGCAGTTTCCGACAGGGGCAAGGCTATGGCTACACCTTC.

The chain combines TRBV6-6 with TRBJ1-2; D is unresolved. The CDR3 runs to 13 residues. V lost 6 bases and J 6 bases, leaving 14 bases between the germline ends. The germline gives CDR1 MNHNY, CDR2 SVGAGI (reference sequence). The CDR3 DNA sequence: TGTGCCAGCAGGACGACGGGAAACCATGGCTACACCTTC. This translates into CASRTTGNHGYTF.

This rearrangement joins TRBV6-5 to TRBJ1-5, with unresolved D. The length of the CDR3 is 14 residues. CDR1 is MNHEY, CDR2 SVGAGI, per germline. V lost 5 bases to trimming and J lost 0 bases, with 8 bases between them. The DNA for the CDR3 is TGTGCCAGCAGTCGGGGTTATAGCAATCAGCCCCAGCATTTT. Translating it yields CASSRGYSNQPQHF.

The chain employs TRBV27 and TRBJ1-1, with D uncertain. The CDR3 covers 11 residues. The V gene's germline CDR1 is MNHEY and CDR2 SMNVEV (reference sequence). V gave up 3 bases and J gave up 7 bases, with 6 bases separating them. CDR3 nucleotide sequence: TGTGCCAGCAGTTTGGCAGGTGAAGCTTTCTTT. It encodes CASSLAGEAFF.

The chain carries TRBV2 and TRBJ2-1; 7 bases line up with TRBD1. Germline trimming cut 6 bases from V and 8 bases from J; bases unmatched to any gene: 10. Germline V lookup: CDR1 SNHLY, CDR2 FYNNEI. The CDR3 sequence is 14 residues long. CDR3 region: CASRNARGYDEQFF. In DNA form, the CDR3 reads TGTGCCAGCAGAAATGCCAGGGGGTACGATGAGCAGTTCTTC.

This chain joins TRBV11-3 and TRBJ2-1; 9 nucleotides align to TRBD2. The V and J ends lost 5 bases and 0 bases, in that order; junction bases with no gene match: 11. Looked up from germline, CDR1 is SGHNT and CDR2 is YENEEA. The CDR3 loop spans 18 amino acids. The CDR3 sequence: CASSTPVAGAPSYNEQFF. The CDR3 nucleotides read TGTGCCAGCAGCACGCCCGTAGCGGGGGCCCCCTCCTACAATGAGCAGTTCTTC.

This chain joins TRBV19 and TRBJ1-5, with 7 bases aligning to TRBD1. V dropped 5 bases and J dropped 0; count of bases not matched to a gene: 7. This CDR3 has 16 amino acids. Germline CDR1 is LNHDA and CDR2 is SQIVND (reference sequence). In DNA form, the CDR3 reads TGTGCCAGTAGTGACCCTGGGACAGATAGCAATCAGCCCCAGCATTTT. The encoded protein is CASSDPGTDSNQPQHF.

The chain carries TRBV6-1 and TRBJ1-2, with D possibly being TRBD1 (5 bases). Per germline, CDR1 MNHNS and CDR2 SASEGT. There are 14 residues in the CDR3. The V and J ends lost 6 bases and 0 bases respectively, with 11 bases between them. This CDR3 is CASSPGLANYGYTF. CDR3 bases: TGTGCCAGCAGCCCGGGACTAGCTAACTATGGCTACACCTTC.

The V gene is TRBV11-3, the J gene TRBJ1-1, with D perhaps matching TRBD1 (5 bases). V was shortened by 4 bases and J by 4 bases, with 22 bases between the two germline ends. CDR1 and CDR2 from the germline V gene are SGHNT and YENEEA. The CDR3 spans 17 residues. As DNA, the CDR3 is TGTGCCAGCAGCTCCAGAGACAGTTTCATTGTAGGCACTGAAGCTTTCTTT. It translates to CASSSRDSFIVGTEAFF.

This chain connects TRBV10-3 to TRBJ1-1; TRBD1 is a possible D gene (6 bases). V lost 5 bases to trimming and J lost 4 bases, with 26 bases between them. Germline V gene lookup returns CDR1 ENHRY and CDR2 SYGVKD. The CDR3 length is 18 residues. CDR3: CAISQAGALPPSPTEAFF. CDR3 nucleotides: TGTGCCATCAGTCAGGCGGGGGCGCTTCCCCCCTCCCCCACTGAAGCTTTCTTT.

The V call is TRBV2, the J call TRBJ2-7; weak D call: TRBD1 (6 bases). Germline lookup yields CDR1 SNHLY and CDR2 FYNNEI. The CDR3 has 13 residues. V lost 5 bases, J lost 2 bases, and 10 bases lay in between. CDR3 sequence reads: CASSWTETYEQYF. DNA of the CDR3: TGTGCCAGCAGTTGGACAGAAACCTACGAGCAGTACTTC. Full variable domain (missing parts from reference TRBV2 and TRBJ2-7): EPEVTQTPSHQVTQMGQEVILRCVPISNHLYFYWYRQILGQKVEFLVSFYNNEISEKSEIFDDQFSVERPDGSNFTLKIRSTKLEDSAMYFCASSWTETYEQYFGPGTRLTVT.

This clone was observed a handful of times. This rearrangement joins TRBV5-1 to TRBJ2-2, with 12 bases identical to TRBD2. The CDR3 runs 15 residues. Per the germline V gene, CDR1 is SGHRS and CDR2 is YFSETQ. V trimming: 7 bases; J trimming: 3 bases; junction bases outside the gene matches: 4. CDR3 DNA sequence: TGCGCCAGCGCCCGACTAGCGGGGGACACCGGGGAGCTGTTTTTT. Translation: CASARLAGDTGELFF.

The chain recombines TRBV30 with TRBJ2-3; 8 bases agree with TRBD2. Losses at the gene ends were 6 bases for V and 0 bases for J; bases not matched to a gene: 5. The CDR3 runs to 14 residues. CDR1 and CDR2 (germline): GTSNPN, SVGIG (reference sequence). CDR3 nucleotides: TGTGCCTGTCGGGGGGGGCTTAGCACAGATACGCAGTATTTT. Translation: CACRGGLSTDTQYF. Drawing the rest from reference TRBV30 and TRBJ2-3, the complete variable domain is SQTIHQWPATLVQPVGSPLSLECTVEGTSNPNLYWYRQAAGRGLQLLFYSVGIGQISSEVPQNLSASRPQDRQFILSSKKLLLSDSGFYLCACRGGLSTDTQYFGPGTRLTVL.

The chain carries TRBV5-1 and TRBJ1-1; D remains ambiguous. CDR1 is SGHRS and CDR2 is YFSETQ in the germline V gene. This CDR3 is 14 amino acids long. With 4 bases removed from V and 1 base from J, the gap between germline ends came to 11 bases. The CDR3 DNA follows: TGCGCCAGCAGCGAAACAGCCGGGAACACTGAAGCTTTCTTT. As protein: CASSETAGNTEAFF.

This clone was counted once. The rearrangement links TRBV4-3 to TRBJ1-2; 8 bases map to TRBD1. Trimming at V came to 3 bases and at J to 3 bases, leaving 3 bases not matched to a gene. Germline V CDR1 and CDR2: LGHNA, YSLEER. The CDR3 has 14 residues. The DNA for the CDR3 is TGCGCCAGCAGCCAGAACAGGGGGGACTATGGCTACACCTTC. It translates to CASSQNRGDYGYTF.

The chain is built from TRBV7-9 and TRBJ2-1; TRBD2 agrees at 8 bases. Looked up from germline, CDR1 is SEHNR and CDR2 is FQNEAQ (reference sequence). The CDR3 is made up of 12 amino acids. Trimming cost V 5 bases and J 10 bases; bases outside gene matches: 4. The CDR3 here is CASSPLAGEQFF. Here the CDR3 DNA reads TGTGCCAGCAGCCCATTAGCGGGGGAGCAGTTCTTC.

This clone turned up a few times. The CDR3 nucleotides are TGTGCCAGTAGTATCCGCGTCGGGGAGCTGTTTTTT. Translation gives CASSIRVGELFF. The gene calls are TRBV19 and TRBJ2-2; D unclear. Germline V lookup: CDR1 LNHDA, CDR2 SQIVND (reference sequence). V was cut by 3 bases and J by 7 bases, with 6 bases left in between. This CDR3 comprises 12 residues.

The chain carries TRBV2 and TRBJ1-5; D is possibly TRBD1 (5 bases). This CDR3 comprises 15 residues. Trimming took 7 bases from V and 4 from J, leaving 17 bases between them. CDR1 is SNHLY, CDR2 FYNNEI, per germline. CDR3 sequence: CASNIRSQGNQPQHF. In DNA form, the CDR3 reads TGTGCCAGCAACATCAGGTCCCAGGGTAATCAGCCCCAGCATTTT.

The CDR3 DNA follows: TGCGCCAGCAGCAAAACCCGGGACATCGGCTACGAGCAGTACTTC. As protein: CASSKTRDIGYEQYF. The gene calls are TRBV5-1 and TRBJ2-7, with TRBD1 as a possible D gene (6 bases). Between the trimmed V and J ends, which lost 4 bases and 3 bases, there was a span of 17 bases. Germline V gene data show CDR1 as SGHRS and CDR2 as YFSETQ. The CDR3 is 15 residues long.